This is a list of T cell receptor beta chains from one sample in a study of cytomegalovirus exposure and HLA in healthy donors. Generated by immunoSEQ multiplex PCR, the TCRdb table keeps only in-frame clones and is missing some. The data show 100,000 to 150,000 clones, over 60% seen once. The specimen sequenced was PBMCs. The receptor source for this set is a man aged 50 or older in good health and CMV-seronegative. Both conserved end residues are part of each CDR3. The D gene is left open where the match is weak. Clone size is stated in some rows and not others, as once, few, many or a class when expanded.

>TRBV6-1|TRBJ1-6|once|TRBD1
CASPPGQGVYSPLHF
TGTGCCAGCCCCCCGGGACAGGGGGTTTATTCACCCCTCCACTTT
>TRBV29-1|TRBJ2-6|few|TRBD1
CSVEGAKGANVLTF
TGCAGCGTCGAGGGGGCGAAGGGGGCCAACGTCCTGACTTTC
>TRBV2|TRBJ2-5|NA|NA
CASRKTVGETQYF
TGTGCCAGCAGAAAGACAGTAGGGGAGACCCAGTACTTC
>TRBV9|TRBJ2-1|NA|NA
CASSVDLSVREQFF
TGTGCCAGCAGCGTCGACCTTAGCGTACGTGAGCAGTTCTTC
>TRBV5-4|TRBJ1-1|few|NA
CASSSIRDKNTEAFF
TGTGCCAGCAGCTCCATCCGGGACAAGAACACTGAAGCTTTCTTT
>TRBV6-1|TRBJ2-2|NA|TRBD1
CASRGQGDTGELFF
TGTGCCAGCAGAGGACAGGGGGACACCGGGGAGCTGTTTTTT
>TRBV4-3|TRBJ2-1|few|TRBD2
CASSQDSQAGGYNEQFF
TGCGCCAGCAGCCAAGATAGTCAAGCGGGAGGGTACAATGAGCAGTTCTTC
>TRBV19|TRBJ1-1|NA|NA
CASSIGRPASEAFF
TGTGCCAGTAGTATAGGCAGGCCGGCGAGTGAAGCTTTCTTT
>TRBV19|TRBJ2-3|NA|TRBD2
CASRLAGEGDTQYF
TGTGCCAGTCGACTAGCGGGGGAGGGAGATACGCAGTATTTT
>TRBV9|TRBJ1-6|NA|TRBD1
CASSVGWTGQSSPLHF
TGTGCCAGCAGCGTAGGGTGGACAGGGCAAAGTTCACCCCTCCACTTT
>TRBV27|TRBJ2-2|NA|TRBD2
CASSFGGGLGELFF
TGTGCCAGCAGTTTTGGCGGGGGGCTCGGGGAGCTGTTTTTT
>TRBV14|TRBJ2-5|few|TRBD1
CASSQRTGGGETQYF
TGTGCCAGCAGCCAGCGGACAGGGGGCGGTGAGACCCAGTACTTC
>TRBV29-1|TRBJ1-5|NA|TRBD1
CSVGQGGNQPQHF
TGCAGCGTGGGACAGGGAGGCAATCAGCCCCAGCATTTT
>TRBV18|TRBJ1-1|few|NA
CASSDSPNTEAFF
TGTGCCAGCTCCGACAGTCCGAACACTGAAGCTTTCTTT
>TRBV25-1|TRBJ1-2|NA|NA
CASSDTVNYGYTF
TGTGCCAGCAGTGACACGGTTAACTATGGCTACACCTTC
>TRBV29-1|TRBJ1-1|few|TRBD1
CSVEVTGAMNTEAFF
TGCAGCGTTGAGGTAACAGGGGCGATGAACACTGAAGCTTTCTTT
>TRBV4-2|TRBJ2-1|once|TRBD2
CASSRGGLTYNEQFF
TGTGCCAGCAGCCGCGGGGGGCTTACCTACAATGAGCAGTTCTTC
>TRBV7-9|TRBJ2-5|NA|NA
CASSLGRGETQYF
TGTGCCAGCAGCTTGGGCAGGGGAGAGACCCAGTACTTC
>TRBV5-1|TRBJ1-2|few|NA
CASSLGGTNYGYTF
TGCGCCAGCAGCTTGGGCGGTACAAACTATGGCTACACCTTC
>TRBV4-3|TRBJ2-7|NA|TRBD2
CASSHLAGGRYEQYF
TGCGCCAGCAGCCACTTAGCGGGGGGACGCTACGAGCAGTACTTC
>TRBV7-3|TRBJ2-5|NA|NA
CASSSMGGQETQYF
TGTGCCAGCAGCAGCATGGGGGGGCAGGAGACCCAGTACTTC
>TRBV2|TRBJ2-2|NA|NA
CASRAGGPGELFF
TGTGCCAGCAGGGCAGGGGGGCCCGGGGAGCTGTTTTTT
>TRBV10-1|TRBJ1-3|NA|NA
CASSRVLGNTIYF
TGCGCCAGCAGCCGGGTCCTTGGAAACACCATATATTTT
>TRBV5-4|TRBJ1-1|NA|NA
CASSLGRDYTEAFF
TGTGCCAGCAGCTTAGGGCGGGACTACACTGAAGCTTTCTTT
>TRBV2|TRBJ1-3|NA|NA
CASKGGFSGNTIYF
TGTGCCAGCAAAGGGGGATTCTCTGGAAACACCATATATTTT
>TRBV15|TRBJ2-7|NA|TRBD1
CATSRGVRDRGNEQYF
TGTGCCACCAGCAGAGGCGTGAGGGACAGGGGGAACGAGCAGTACTTC
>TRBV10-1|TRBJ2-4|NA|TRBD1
CASSERQGVTKNIQYF
TGCGCCAGCAGTGAACGACAGGGGGTTACCAAAAACATTCAGTACTTC
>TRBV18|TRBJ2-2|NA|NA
CASSPPRVGGTGELFF
TGTGCCAGCTCACCACCGCGGGTTGGCGGCACCGGGGAGCTGTTTTTT
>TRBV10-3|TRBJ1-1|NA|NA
CAISGGGTPNTEAFF
TGTGCCATCAGTGGGGGGGGGACACCGAACACTGAAGCTTTCTTT
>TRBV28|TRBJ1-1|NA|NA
CASSLVGRGTEAFF
TGTGCCAGCAGTTTAGTGGGAAGGGGCACTGAAGCTTTCTTT
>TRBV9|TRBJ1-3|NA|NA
CASSVTASGNTIYF
TGTGCCAGCAGCGTGACAGCGTCTGGAAACACCATATATTTT
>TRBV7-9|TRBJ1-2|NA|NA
CASSLAGGHHGYTF
TGTGCCAGCAGCTTAGCGGGAGGGCACCATGGCTACACCTTC